The 11 T cell receptor beta chains below come from one sample, sequenced in a study of technical replicates of blood from a few donors (dated by TCRdb to 2016 to 2017). Library prep was done by the immunoSEQ multiplex PCR assay. TCRdb carries this immuneACCESS record with in-frame sequences only. Its versions omit some clonotypes, under half of them owing to an unresolved V gene in the studies checked, with the rest unexplained. The sample table shows about 12,000 clones, and roughly 95% are seen once. The ten largest clonotypes hold about 5.7% of the sample. The sequencing input was PBMCs. These receptors all stem from a human donor in good health.

This clone was observed a single time. The chain has TRBV9 and TRBJ2-1; 13 nucleotides line up with TRBD2. V shed 3 bases, J shed 8 bases, and the junction held 11 bases outside the gene matches. CDR3 length equals 17 residues. CDR1 and CDR2 from the germline V gene are SGDLS and YYNGEE. CDR3 region: CASSDDPGLAGFYEQFF. CDR3 DNA sequence: TGTGCCAGCAGCGACGATCCGGGACTAGCGGGATTTTATGAGCAGTTCTTC.

This rearrangement joins TRBV19 to TRBJ1-1; D gene uncertain. Trimming took 4 bases from V and 1 from J, leaving 4 bases between them. CDR1 is LNHDA, CDR2 SQIVND, per germline (reference sequence). The CDR3 contains 12 residues. Here the CDR3 DNA reads TGTGCCAGTAGTAGTCAGAACACTGAAGCTTTCTTT. This encodes CASSSQNTEAFF.

The chain uses TRBV7-9 and TRBJ1-3; TRBD1 matches at 9 bases. This CDR3 is built from 14 residues. Per germline, CDR1 SEHNR and CDR2 FQNEAQ (reference sequence). After removal of 5 bases from V and 3 bases from J, the junction contained 2 bases not matched to a gene. The CDR3 nucleotides are TGTGCCAGCAGCCGGACAGGGGATGGAAACACCATATATTTT. Residues: CASSRTGDGNTIYF.

This chain links TRBV9 with TRBJ2-5; D possibly corresponds to TRBD2 (6 bases). In germline, CDR1 is SGDLS, CDR2 YYNGEE. Trimming left V 0 bases short and J 5 bases short, with 11 bases between. The CDR3 sequence is 14 residues long. The CDR3 protein is CASSVAGERETQYF. In nucleotides, the CDR3 is TGTGCCAGCAGCGTAGCGGGGGAACGGGAGACCCAGTACTTC.

This chain connects TRBV18 to TRBJ1-1; 11 bases map to TRBD1. V lost 5 bases, J lost 6 bases, and 5 bases stayed unmatched. Germline CDR1 reads KGHSH; CDR2 reads LQKENI. There are 14 residues in the CDR3. Written as DNA, the CDR3 is TGTGCCAGCTCATGGACAGGGGGCGGTTCTGAAGCTTTCTTT. It codes for CASSWTGGGSEAFF.

This clone was picked up one time. The CDR3 DNA reads as TGTGCCAGCAGCTTATCGACAGGCTATGGCTACACCTTC. Protein sequence: CASSLSTGYGYTF. V gene TRBV7-9 combines with J gene TRBJ1-2; perhaps TRBD1 as D (6 bases). From germline, CDR1 is SEHNR and CDR2 FQNEAQ (reference sequence). The CDR3 extends over 13 amino acids. The V and J ends lost 2 bases and 4 bases respectively, with 8 bases between them.

This clone was seen a single time. The genes are TRBV13 and TRBJ2-2, with TRBD2 matching over 13 bases. The CDR3 extends over 17 amino acids. V shed 3 bases, J shed 3 bases, and the junction held 4 bases outside the gene matches. CDR1 PRHDT and CDR2 FYEKMQ come from the germline V gene (reference sequence). CDR3 in amino acids: CASSLTSGRWDTGELFF. DNA of the CDR3: TGTGCCAGCAGCTTGACTAGCGGGAGGTGGGACACCGGGGAGCTGTTTTTT.

V and J are TRBV6-5 and TRBJ2-7; 10 bases fit TRBD2. V was clipped by 5 bases and J by 6 bases; unmatched bases: 7. The CDR3 covers 14 residues. The germline CDR1 and CDR2 sequences are MNHEY and SVGAGI. The CDR3 DNA follows: TGTGCCAGCAGTAAACTAGCGGGGTGGCTCGAGCAGTACTTC. Translated: CASSKLAGWLEQYF.

This rearrangement joins TRBV5-1 to TRBJ2-7; 14 nucleotides line up with TRBD2. The ends lost 4 bases at V and 3 bases at J; junction bases unmatched: 3. From germline, CDR1 is SGHRS and CDR2 YFSETQ. The CDR3 extends over 15 amino acids. CDR3 nucleotide sequence: TGCGCCAGCAGCCGGGGGACTAGCGGGGGCTACGAGCAGTACTTC. This gives the protein CASSRGTSGGYEQYF.

This chain links TRBV2 with TRBJ2-3; D is undetermined. This CDR3 has 14 amino acids. V shed 8 bases and J shed 2 bases, with 14 bases lying between them. Germline CDR1 SNHLY, CDR2 FYNNEI. Written as DNA, the CDR3 is TGTGCCAGCGTCTATTCGTTAACCACAGATACGCAGTATTTT. Translated: CASVYSLTTDTQYF.

The rearrangement links TRBV10-1 to TRBJ2-1, with 8 nucleotides matching TRBD2. The CDR3 runs to 17 residues. The ends lost 3 bases at V and 4 bases at J; junction bases unmatched: 11. Germline V gene lookup returns CDR1 WNHNN and CDR2 SYGVQD (reference sequence). CDR3 residues: CASSDVAGITQYNEQFF. The CDR3 region has the DNA TGCGCCAGCAGTGATGTAGCGGGAATAACCCAATACAATGAGCAGTTCTTC.